The sequence of this T cell receptor (beta chain) was determined in a study of blood T cells in healthy people across ages. From germline, CDR1 is SGDLS and CDR2 YYNGEE. Trimming shortened V by 4 bases and J by 8 bases, and 19 bases separated the two germline ends. The CDR3 is 16 amino acids. PCR was performed a second time for about 7 to 11 cycles using a sample-barcoded 5' primer and a J-beta primer mix. TCRdb ran MiXCR on the 5' RACE reads and lists one entry per CDR3 protein. The repertoire holds 650,000 to 800,000 distinct CDR3 sequences, with 40% to 50% as singletons. In its sample, this clonotype was seen a few times.

V gene TRBV9 combines with J gene TRBJ1-6, with D possibly TRBD1 on 6 matching bases. The TCR was taken from a man in his 60s in good health. Sequencing input: blood. The CDR3 region has the DNA TGTGCCAGCAGCCCATCGGTGGGGGGCGCGGATTCACCCCTCCACTTT. Protein sequence: CASSPSVGGADSPLHF.